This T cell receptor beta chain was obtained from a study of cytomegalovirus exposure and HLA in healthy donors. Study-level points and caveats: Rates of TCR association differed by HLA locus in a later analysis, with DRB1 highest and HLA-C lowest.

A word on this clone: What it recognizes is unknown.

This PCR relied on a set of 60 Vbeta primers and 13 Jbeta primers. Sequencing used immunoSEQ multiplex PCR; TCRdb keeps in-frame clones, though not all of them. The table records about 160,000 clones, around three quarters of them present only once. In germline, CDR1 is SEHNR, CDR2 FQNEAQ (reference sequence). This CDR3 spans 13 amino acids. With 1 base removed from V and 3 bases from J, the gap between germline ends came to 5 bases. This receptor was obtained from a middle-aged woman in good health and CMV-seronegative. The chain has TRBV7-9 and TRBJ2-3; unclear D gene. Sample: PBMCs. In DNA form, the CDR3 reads TGTGCCAGCAGCTTAGGAGTAACAGATACGCAGTATTTT. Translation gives CASSLGVTDTQYF.